This T cell receptor (beta chain) was sequenced for a study of blood T cells in healthy people across ages. Study-level points and caveats: It was held that the diversity estimates obtained from one million T cells were underestimates.

The CDR3 is made up of 17 amino acids. Trimming cost V 0 bases and J 4 bases; bases outside gene matches: 7. Germline loops: CDR1 LNHNV, CDR2 YYDKDF (reference sequence). As to this clonotype: The antigen is not known.

Sample-barcoded 5' priming and a J-beta primer mix drove a second PCR of 7 to 11 cycles. From the 5' RACE reads, TCRdb called clonotypes with MiXCR, one entry per CDR3 protein. Found here are around 900,000 distinct CDR3 sequences, roughly 50% of them singletons; the top ten hold over 20%. The chain is built from TRBV15 and TRBJ2-7; TRBD1 matches 12 bases. The TCR sequence derives from a woman in her fifties or sixties in good health. Sample: blood. CDR3 bases: TGTGCCACCAGCAGAGATTGGATGGGACAGGGGGCGTACGAGCAGTACTTC. Its protein is CATSRDWMGQGAYEQYF.